The 9 T cell receptor beta chains listed next were all sequenced from one sample in a study of blood T cell repertoires in COVID-19. The repertoire was sequenced with immunoSEQ multiplex PCR; TCRdb's copy has only in-frame clones and lacks some. The profile shows fewer than 200,000 clones, 65% to 85% of them singletons. The sequencing sample was made of peripheral blood. Receptors were obtained from a woman aged 70-85 years who had recovered from COVID-19.

J is TRBJ1-3 and V is TRBV28, with D perhaps matching TRBD1 (5 bases). CDR3 length: 15 residues. Germline CDR1 is MDHEN and CDR2 is SYDVKM. Trimming took 3 bases from V and 4 from J, leaving 13 bases between them. CDR3 bases: TGTGCCAGCAGTTTTATCTCGGGGGGGGGAAACACCATATATTTT. Its translation: CASSFISGGGNTIYF. Full variable domain (outside the CDR3, taken from reference TRBV28 and TRBJ1-3): DVKVTQSSRYLVKRTGEKVFLECVQDMDHENMFWYRQDPGLGLRLIYFSYDVKMKEKGDIPEGYSVSREKKERFSLILESASTNQTSMYLCASSFISGGGNTIYFGEGSWLTVV.

V usage is TRBV5-8 and J usage is TRBJ1-2, with 9 nucleotides matching TRBD1. Per germline, CDR1 SGHTS and CDR2 YDEGEE. The CDR3 has 13 residues. With 5 bases clipped from V and 6 bases from J, the junction kept 5 bases outside the gene matches. The CDR3 nucleotides read TGTGCCAGCAGACACAGGGGGCAGGATGGCTACACCTTC. It translates to CASRHRGQDGYTF.

The count of this clone is one. This chain connects TRBV19 to TRBJ1-2; tentative D call: TRBD1 (5 bases). The germline gives CDR1 LNHDA, CDR2 SQIVND (reference sequence). Trimming removed 1 base at V and 5 bases at J, with 14 bases between. The CDR3 totals 15 residues. For the CDR3, the DNA is TGTGCCAGTAGTATAGCGGCCCAGGGTAGATATGGCTACACCTTC. Translation gives CASSIAAQGRYGYTF. Using reference TRBV19 and TRBJ1-2 for the parts outside the CDR3, the full variable domain is DGGITQSPKYLFRKEGQNVTLSCEQNLNHDAMYWYRQDPGQGLRLIYYSQIVNDFQKGDIAEGYSVSREKKESFPLTVTSAQKNPTAFYLCASSIAAQGRYGYTFGSGTRLTVV.

The V gene is TRBV19, the J gene TRBJ2-1, with 8 bases fitting TRBD1. The trim removed 6 bases at V and 6 bases at J, leaving 10 bases unmatched. This CDR3 comprises 15 residues. In germline, CDR1 is LNHDA, CDR2 SQIVND (reference sequence). CDR3 amino acids: CASSRGTGRFNEQFF. Here the CDR3 DNA reads TGTGCCAGTAGCCGGGGGACAGGCCGTTTCAATGAGCAGTTCTTC.

The rearrangement links TRBV4-3 to TRBJ1-5, with D possibly being TRBD1 (5 bases). Trimming left V 0 bases short and J 4 bases short, with 16 bases between. This CDR3 region has 17 residues. Germline CDR1 and CDR2: LGHNA and YSLEER. For the CDR3, the DNA is TGCGCCAGCAGCCAAGATTTTGGGGGGATGGGGAATCAGCCCCAGCATTTT. It encodes CASSQDFGGMGNQPQHF.

The V gene is TRBV24-1, the J gene TRBJ2-1; TRBD2 matches at 7 bases. Trimming removed 4 bases from V and 15 bases from J; junction bases left unmatched: 11. The CDR3 extends over 13 amino acids. Germline V CDR1 and CDR2: KGHDR, SFDVKD. The CDR3 bases are TGTGCCACCAGTGACCCACTAGCGCCCGGTCGGTTCTTC. As protein: CATSDPLAPGRFF.

The rearrangement joins TRBV19 to TRBJ2-5, with 10 bases aligning to TRBD1. This CDR3 is 17 amino acids long. The V and J ends lost 3 bases and 0 bases, in that order; junction bases with no gene match: 7. The germline V gene has CDR1 LNHDA and CDR2 SQIVND (reference sequence). CDR3 sequence reads: CASSIGTGALYQETQYF. Written as DNA, the CDR3 is TGTGCCAGTAGTATCGGGACAGGGGCCCTGTACCAAGAGACCCAGTACTTC.

This chain joins TRBV4-2 and TRBJ2-1; TRBD2 agrees at 9 bases. Unmatched junction bases numbered 7, after V lost 1 base and J lost 6 bases. The CDR3 runs 16 residues. Germline loops: CDR1 LGHNA, CDR2 YNFKEQ. The CDR3 is CASSQGGTSRPNEQFF. The CDR3 nucleotides are TGTGCCAGCAGCCAAGGGGGGACTAGCCGCCCCAATGAGCAGTTCTTC.

The rearrangement uses TRBV7-2 and TRBJ2-1; D gene unclear. Deletions cut 4 bases from V and 2 bases from J, with 6 bases between. This CDR3 spans 13 amino acids. CDR1 and CDR2 from the germline V gene are SGHTA and FQGNSA. The CDR3 DNA is TGTGCCAGCAGCTCAACTACCTACAATGAGCAGTTCTTC. As protein: CASSSTTYNEQFF.